This T cell receptor (beta chain) was observed in a study of cytomegalovirus exposure and HLA in healthy donors. Notes on the study in general: Later analysis reportedly placed an Asian-associated ancestry cluster below the roughly 680-donor mean in N-insertions.

For this clone: Its antigen is currently unknown.

The PCR made use of 60 Vbeta and 13 Jbeta primers. Here immunoSEQ multiplex PCR was the method, and the copy in TCRdb shows in-frame clones only, minus some. This sample has 150,000 to 200,000 clones; 70% to 75% occur once, and the top ten carry 4.5% to 5%. The V gene's germline CDR1 is SEHNR and CDR2 FQNEAQ (reference sequence). The CDR3 runs to 17 residues. Trimming took off 5 bases at V and 2 bases at J, with 18 bases between the two ends. The receptor comes from a man in his late teens or twenties in good health and CMV-seropositive. Sequenced input: PBMCs. The rearrangement uses TRBV7-9 and TRBJ1-4; D remains ambiguous. The CDR3 sequence is CASSTPQRGGTNEKLFF. The CDR3 nucleotides are TGTGCCAGCAGCACACCTCAGAGAGGAGGCACTAATGAAAAACTGTTTTTT.